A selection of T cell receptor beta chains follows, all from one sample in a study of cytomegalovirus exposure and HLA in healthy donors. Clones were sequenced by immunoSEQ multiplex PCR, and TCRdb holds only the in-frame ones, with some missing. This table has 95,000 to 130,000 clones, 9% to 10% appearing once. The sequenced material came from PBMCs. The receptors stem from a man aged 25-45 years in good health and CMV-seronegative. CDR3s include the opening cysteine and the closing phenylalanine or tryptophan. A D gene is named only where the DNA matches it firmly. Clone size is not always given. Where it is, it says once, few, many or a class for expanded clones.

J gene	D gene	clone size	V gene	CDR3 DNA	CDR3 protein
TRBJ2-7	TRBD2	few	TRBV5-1	TGCGCCAGCAGCTTAGCGGGGGGGCCTGACGAGCAGTACTTC	CASSLAGGPDEQYF
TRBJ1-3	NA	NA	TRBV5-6	TGTGCCAGCAGCTTGGGCGGGTCCTCTGGAAACACCATATATTTT	CASSLGGSSGNTIYF
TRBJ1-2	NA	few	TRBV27	TGTGCCAGCAGTTTGGGCCAGAACTATGGCTACACCTTC	CASSLGQNYGYTF
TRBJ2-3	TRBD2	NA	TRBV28	TGTGCCAGCAGCGGGGCGGGAGGAACAGATACGCAGTATTTT	CASSGAGGTDTQYF
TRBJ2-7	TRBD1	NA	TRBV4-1	TGCGCCAGCAGCTCCGGGACAGGGTCTTACGAGCAGTACTTC	CASSSGTGSYEQYF
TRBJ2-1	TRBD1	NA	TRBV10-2	TGCGCCAGCAGGGGAGCTCAGGGGGCCAATGAGCAGTTCTTC	CASRGAQGANEQFF
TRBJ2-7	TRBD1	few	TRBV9	TGTGCCAGCAGCGTAGAGCCAGGGGGTCTCTACGAGCAGTACTTC	CASSVEPGGLYEQYF
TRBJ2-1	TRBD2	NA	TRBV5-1	TGCGCCAGCAGCCCCGGGGCTCTAGCGGGAGGTAGGAATGAGCAGTTCTTC	CASSPGALAGGRNEQFF
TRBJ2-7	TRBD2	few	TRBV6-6	TGTGCCAGCAACCGGGAGGGGAACGAGCAGTACTTC	CASNREGNEQYF
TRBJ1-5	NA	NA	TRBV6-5	TGTGCCAGCAGCCTTAACAGGGATGGCAATCAGCCCCAGCATTTT	CASSLNRDGNQPQHF
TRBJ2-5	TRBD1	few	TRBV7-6	TGTGCCAGCAGCTTCCCCGGGACAGAACAAGAGACCCAGTACTTC	CASSFPGTEQETQYF
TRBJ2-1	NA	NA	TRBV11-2	TGTGCCAGCAGCCCGGCAGAAGGAGATGAGCAGTTCTTC	CASSPAEGDEQFF
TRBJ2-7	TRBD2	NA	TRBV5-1	TGCGCCAGCAGCTACCTCGGGCTACCAAAGACTAGCGGGAGCCTCTACGAGCAGTACTTC	CASSYLGLPKTSGSLYEQYF